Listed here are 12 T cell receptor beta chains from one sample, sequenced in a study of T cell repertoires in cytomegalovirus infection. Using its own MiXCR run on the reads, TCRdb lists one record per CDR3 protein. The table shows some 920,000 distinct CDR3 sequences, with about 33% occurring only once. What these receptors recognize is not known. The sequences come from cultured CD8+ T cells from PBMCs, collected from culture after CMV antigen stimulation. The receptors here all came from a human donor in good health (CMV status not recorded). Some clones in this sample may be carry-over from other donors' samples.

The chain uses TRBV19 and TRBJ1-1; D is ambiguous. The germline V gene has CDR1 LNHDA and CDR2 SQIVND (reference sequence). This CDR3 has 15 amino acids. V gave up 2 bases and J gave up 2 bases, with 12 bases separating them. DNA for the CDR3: TGTGCCAGTAGTATACGGGCAGGAGGCAACACTGAAGCTTTCTTT. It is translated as CASSIRAGGNTEAFF.

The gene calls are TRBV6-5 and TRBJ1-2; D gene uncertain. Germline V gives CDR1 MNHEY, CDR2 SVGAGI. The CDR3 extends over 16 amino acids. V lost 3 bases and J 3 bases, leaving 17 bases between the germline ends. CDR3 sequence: CASSYLREMADYGYTF. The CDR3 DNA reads TGTGCCAGCAGTTATCTTCGAGAGATGGCGGACTATGGCTACACCTTC.

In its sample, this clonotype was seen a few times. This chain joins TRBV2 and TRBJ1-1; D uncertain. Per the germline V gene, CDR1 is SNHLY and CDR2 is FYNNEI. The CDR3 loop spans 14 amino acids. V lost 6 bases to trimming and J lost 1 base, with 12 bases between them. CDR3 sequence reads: CASSEVRKNTEAFF. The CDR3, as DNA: TGTGCCAGCAGCGAGGTCCGTAAGAACACTGAAGCTTTCTTT.

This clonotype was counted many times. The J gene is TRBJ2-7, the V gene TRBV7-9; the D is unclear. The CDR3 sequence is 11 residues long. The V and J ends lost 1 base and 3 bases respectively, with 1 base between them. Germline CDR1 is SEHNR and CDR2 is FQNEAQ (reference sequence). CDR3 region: CASSLDYEQYF. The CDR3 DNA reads TGTGCCAGCAGCTTAGACTACGAGCAGTACTTC. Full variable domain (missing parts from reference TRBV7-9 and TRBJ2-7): DTGVSQNPRHKITKRGQNVTFRCDPISEHNRLYWYRQTLGQGPEFLTYFQNEAQLEKSRLLSDRFSAERPKGSFSTLEIQRTEQGDSAMYLCASSLDYEQYFGPGTRLTVT.

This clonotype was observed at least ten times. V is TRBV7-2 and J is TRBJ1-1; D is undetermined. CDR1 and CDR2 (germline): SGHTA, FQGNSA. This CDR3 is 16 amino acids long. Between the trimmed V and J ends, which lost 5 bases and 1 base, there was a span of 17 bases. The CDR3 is CASSARVGIPNTEAFF. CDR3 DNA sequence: TGTGCCAGCAGCGCCCGGGTAGGCATTCCGAACACTGAAGCTTTCTTT.

In DNA, the CDR3 is TGCAGTGCTAGTCAATATTACGGTAGCGGGGAAGAGACCCAGTACTTC. Its translation is CSASQYYGSGEETQYF. This chain joins TRBV20-1 and TRBJ2-5; 8 bases fit TRBD2. The CDR3 totals 16 residues. CDR1 and CDR2 (germline): DFQATT, SNEGSKA (reference sequence). V shed 3 bases, J shed 3 bases, and the junction held 12 bases outside the gene matches.

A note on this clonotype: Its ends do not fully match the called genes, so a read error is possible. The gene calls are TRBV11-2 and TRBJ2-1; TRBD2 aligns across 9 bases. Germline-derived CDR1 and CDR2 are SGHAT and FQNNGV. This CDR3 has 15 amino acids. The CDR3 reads CVSSRVGGGADEQFF. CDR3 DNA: TGTGTCAGCAGCAGGGTCGGCGGGGGGGCCGATGAGCAGTTCTTC.

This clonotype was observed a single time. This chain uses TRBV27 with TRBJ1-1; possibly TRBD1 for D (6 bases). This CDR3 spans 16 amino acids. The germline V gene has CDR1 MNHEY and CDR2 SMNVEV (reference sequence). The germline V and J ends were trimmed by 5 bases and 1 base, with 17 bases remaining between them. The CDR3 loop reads CASSLLPDRTNTEAFF. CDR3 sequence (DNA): TGTGCCAGCAGTCTCCTCCCCGACAGGACGAACACTGAAGCTTTCTTT.

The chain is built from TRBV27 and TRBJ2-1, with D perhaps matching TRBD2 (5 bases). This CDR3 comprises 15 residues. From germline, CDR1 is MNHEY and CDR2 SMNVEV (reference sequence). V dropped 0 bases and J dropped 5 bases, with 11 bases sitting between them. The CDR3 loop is CASSLSNSGNNEQFF. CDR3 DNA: TGTGCCAGCAGTTTATCGAATTCGGGGAACAATGAGCAGTTCTTC.

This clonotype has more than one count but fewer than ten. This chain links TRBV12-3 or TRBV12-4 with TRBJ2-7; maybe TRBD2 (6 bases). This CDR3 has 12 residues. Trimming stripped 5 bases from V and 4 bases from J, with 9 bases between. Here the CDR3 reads CASSPLAYEQYV. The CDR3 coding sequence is TGTGCCAGCAGTCCGCTAGCGTACGAGCAGTACGTC.

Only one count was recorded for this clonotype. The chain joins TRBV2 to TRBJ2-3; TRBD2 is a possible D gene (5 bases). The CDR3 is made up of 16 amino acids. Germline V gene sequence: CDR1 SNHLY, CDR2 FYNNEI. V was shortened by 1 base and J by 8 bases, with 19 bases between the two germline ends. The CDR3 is CASSEGGQLSWGTQYF. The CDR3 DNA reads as TGTGCCAGCAGTGAAGGCGGGCAGCTTTCATGGGGTACGCAGTATTTT.

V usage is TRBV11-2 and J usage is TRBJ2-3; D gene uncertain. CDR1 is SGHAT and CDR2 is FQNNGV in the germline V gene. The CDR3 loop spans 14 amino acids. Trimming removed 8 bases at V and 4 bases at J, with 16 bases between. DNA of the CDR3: TGTGCCAGCGCCCGGGCTGGCGGCCCAGATACGCAGTATTTT. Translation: CASARAGGPDTQYF.